These 9 T cell receptor beta chains were all obtained from the same sample, sequenced in a study of beta chain features in type 1 diabetes. Reverse transcription of all isolated RNA meant that expressed TCRB transcripts were sequenced. This table comes from immunoSEQ multiplex PCR, and its TCRdb copy is limited to in-frame clones, with some not included. The table has around 250,000 clones, 13% to 15% seen once. Sequencing input: naive CD4+ T cells from blood. These receptor sequences come from a woman aged 40 to 49 in good health.

Only a few counts were recorded for this clone. V and J are TRBV4-1 and TRBJ1-5; D may be TRBD1 (5 bases). The length of the CDR3 is 17 residues. The germline V and J ends were trimmed by 3 bases and 7 bases, with 22 bases remaining between them. Germline lookup yields CDR1 MGHRA and CDR2 YSYEKL. CDR3 in DNA: TGCGCCAGCAGCCACCCCCCGGGTGGGCAGGGAAGCCAGCCCCAGCATTTT. This translates into CASSHPPGGQGSQPQHF.

The chain combines TRBV18 with TRBJ1-1; weak D call: TRBD1 (6 bases). From germline, CDR1 is KGHSH and CDR2 LQKENI. Trimming stripped 4 bases from V and 4 bases from J, with 10 bases between. The CDR3 loop spans 13 amino acids. CDR3 sequence: CASSQGVATEAFF. The CDR3 region has the DNA TGTGCCAGCTCACAGGGGGTTGCCACTGAAGCTTTCTTT.

The rearrangement joins TRBV5-1 to TRBJ1-2, with 12 positions matching TRBD1. With V trimmed by 4 bases and J by 4 bases, 5 bases remained unmatched. Germline assignment: CDR1 SGHRS and CDR2 YFSETQ. The CDR3 consists of 15 residues. As DNA, the CDR3 is TGCGCCAGCAGCAGGGGACAGGGGGCTGTCTATGGCTACACCTTC. Translating gives CASSRGQGAVYGYTF.

This sequence joins TRBV5-1 and TRBJ2-5; D is unclear. The germline V gene encodes CDR1 SGHRS and CDR2 YFSETQ. CDR3 size: 14 residues. Trimming cost V 1 base and J 5 bases, with 12 bases left between them. The CDR3 sequence is CASSLMVSTETQYF. Here the CDR3 DNA reads TGCGCCAGCAGCTTGATGGTTAGTACGGAGACCCAGTACTTC.

The chain couples TRBV5-1 to TRBJ1-4, with D possibly being TRBD1 (5 bases). The CDR3 is 17 amino acids. The germline gives CDR1 SGHRS, CDR2 YFSETQ. V gave up 1 base and J gave up 5 bases, with 18 bases separating them. As DNA, the CDR3 is TGCGCCAGCAGCTTGTCCCCAGGGCGGCCCCGCAATGAAAAACTGTTTTTT. It yields the protein CASSLSPGRPRNEKLFF.

This clone has just a few counts. The chain carries TRBV18 and TRBJ2-1, with 7 bases fitting TRBD1. V was clipped by 3 bases and J by 3 bases; unmatched bases: 5. The CDR3 contains 15 residues. Germline values: CDR1 KGHSH, CDR2 LQKENI. CDR3 sequence: CASSPKTGIYNEQFF. As DNA, the CDR3 is TGTGCCAGCTCACCCAAGACAGGGATCTACAATGAGCAGTTCTTC.

There are many counts of this clone. Mismatch with germline at one junction end may stem from a read error. The rearrangement joins TRBV10-3 to TRBJ2-4; tentatively, D is TRBD2 (7 bases). CDR1 ENHRY and CDR2 SYGVKD come from the germline V gene. The CDR3 extends over 13 amino acids. The CDR3 sequence: CAIGPSGGDIQHF. The DNA for the CDR3 is TGTGCCATCGGACCTAGCGGCGGGGACATTCAGCACTTC.

The chain carries TRBV18 and TRBJ1-5, with 9 nucleotides matching TRBD1. The CDR3 length is 15 residues. Germline V gene sequence: CDR1 KGHSH, CDR2 LQKENI. The V and J ends lost 6 bases and 7 bases, in that order; junction bases with no gene match: 10. The CDR3 sequence: CASSSGRTGDQPQHF. In DNA form, the CDR3 reads TGTGCCAGCTCGTCGGGGCGGACAGGGGACCAGCCCCAGCATTTT.

This clone was detected a few times. The V call is TRBV2, the J call TRBJ1-6; 8 bases are shared with TRBD1. CDR1 is SNHLY and CDR2 is FYNNEI in the germline V gene. The CDR3 has 16 residues. V lost 1 base and J lost 9; bases outside the gene matches: 8. Here the CDR3 DNA reads TGTGCCAGCAGTGAAGTCCAGGGGGCGAACCTTTCACCCCTCCACTTT. The encoded protein is CASSEVQGANLSPLHF.